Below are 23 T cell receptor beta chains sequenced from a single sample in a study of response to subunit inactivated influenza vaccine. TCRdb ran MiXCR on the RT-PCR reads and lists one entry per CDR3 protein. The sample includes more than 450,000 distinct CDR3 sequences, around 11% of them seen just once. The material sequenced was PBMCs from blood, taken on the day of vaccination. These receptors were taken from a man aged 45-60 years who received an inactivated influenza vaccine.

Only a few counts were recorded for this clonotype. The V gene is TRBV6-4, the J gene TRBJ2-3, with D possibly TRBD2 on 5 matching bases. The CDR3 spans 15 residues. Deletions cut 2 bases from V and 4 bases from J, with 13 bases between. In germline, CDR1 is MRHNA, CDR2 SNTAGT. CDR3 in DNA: TGTGCCAGCAGTGACGGGAGATCACCGGCAGATACGCAGTATTTT. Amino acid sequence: CASSDGRSPADTQYF.

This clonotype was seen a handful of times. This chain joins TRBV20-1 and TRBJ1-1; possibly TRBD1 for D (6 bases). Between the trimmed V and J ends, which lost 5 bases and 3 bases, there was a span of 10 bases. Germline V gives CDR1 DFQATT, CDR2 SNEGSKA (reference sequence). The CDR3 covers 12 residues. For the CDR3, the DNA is TGCAGTGCTGAGAGGGGGGACACTGAAGCTTTCTTT. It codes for CSAERGDTEAFF.

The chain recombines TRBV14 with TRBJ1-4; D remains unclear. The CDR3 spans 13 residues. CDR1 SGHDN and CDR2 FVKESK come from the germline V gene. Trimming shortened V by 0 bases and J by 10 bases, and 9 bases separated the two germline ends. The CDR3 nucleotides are TGTGCCAGCAGCCAAGATCGCAACGGAAAACTGTTTTTT. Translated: CASSQDRNGKLFF.

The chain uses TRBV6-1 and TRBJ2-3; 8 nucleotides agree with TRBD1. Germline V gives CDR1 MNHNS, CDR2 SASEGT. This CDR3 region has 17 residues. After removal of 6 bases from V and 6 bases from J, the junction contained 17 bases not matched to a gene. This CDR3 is CASSPPHSGGAGDTQYF. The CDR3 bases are TGTGCCAGCAGCCCACCCCACTCAGGGGGCGCGGGGGATACGCAGTATTTT.

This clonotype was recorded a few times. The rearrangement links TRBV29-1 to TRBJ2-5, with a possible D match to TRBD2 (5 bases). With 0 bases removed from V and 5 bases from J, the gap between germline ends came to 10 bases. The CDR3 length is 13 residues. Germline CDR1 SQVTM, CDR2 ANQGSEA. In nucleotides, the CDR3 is TGCAGCGTTGAAGATCGTAGAGGGGAGACCCAGTACTTC. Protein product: CSVEDRRGETQYF.

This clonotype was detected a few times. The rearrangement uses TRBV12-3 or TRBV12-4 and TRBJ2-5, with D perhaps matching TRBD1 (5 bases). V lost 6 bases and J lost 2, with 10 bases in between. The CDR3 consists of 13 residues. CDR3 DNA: TGTGCCAGCAGCCCCAGACAGCAAGAGACCCAGTACTTC. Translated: CASSPRQQETQYF.

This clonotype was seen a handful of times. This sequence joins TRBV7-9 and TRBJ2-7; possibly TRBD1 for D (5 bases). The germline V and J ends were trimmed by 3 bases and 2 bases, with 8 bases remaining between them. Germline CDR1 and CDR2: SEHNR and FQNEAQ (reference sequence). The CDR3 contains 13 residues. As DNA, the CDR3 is TGTGCCAGCAGCTTCAGGGCGACCTACGAGCAGTACTTC. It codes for CASSFRATYEQYF.

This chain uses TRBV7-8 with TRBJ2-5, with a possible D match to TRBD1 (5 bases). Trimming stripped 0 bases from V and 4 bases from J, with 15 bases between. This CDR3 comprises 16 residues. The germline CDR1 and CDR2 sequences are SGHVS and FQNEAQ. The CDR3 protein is CASSLARTPRPETQYF. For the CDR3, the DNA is TGTGCCAGCAGCTTAGCCCGGACACCCCGCCCAGAGACCCAGTACTTC.

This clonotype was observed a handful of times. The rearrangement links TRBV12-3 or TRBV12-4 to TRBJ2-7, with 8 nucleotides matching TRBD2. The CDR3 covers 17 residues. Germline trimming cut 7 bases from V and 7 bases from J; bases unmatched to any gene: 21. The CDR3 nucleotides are TGTGCCAGCAAGCCAGGGTTTAATGCGGGAGGACAGCGAGAGCAGTACTTC. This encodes CASKPGFNAGGQREQYF.

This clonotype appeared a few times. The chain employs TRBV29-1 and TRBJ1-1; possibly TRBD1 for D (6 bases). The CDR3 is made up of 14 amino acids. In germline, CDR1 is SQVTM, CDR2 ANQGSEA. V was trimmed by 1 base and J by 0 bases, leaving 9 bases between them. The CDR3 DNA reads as TGCAGCGTTGAAGCCGGGACATTGAACACTGAAGCTTTCTTT. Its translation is CSVEAGTLNTEAFF.

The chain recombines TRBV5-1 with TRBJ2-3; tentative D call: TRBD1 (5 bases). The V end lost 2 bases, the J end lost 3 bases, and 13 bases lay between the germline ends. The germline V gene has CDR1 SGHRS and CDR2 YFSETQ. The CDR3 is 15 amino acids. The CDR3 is CASSFRVSSTDTQYF. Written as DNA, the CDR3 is TGCGCCAGCAGCTTCAGGGTTTCGAGTACAGATACGCAGTATTTT.

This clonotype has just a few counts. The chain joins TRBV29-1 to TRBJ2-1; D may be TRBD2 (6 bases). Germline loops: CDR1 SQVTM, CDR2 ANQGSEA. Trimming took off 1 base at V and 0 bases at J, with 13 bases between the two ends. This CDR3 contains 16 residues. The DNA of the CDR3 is TGCAGCGTTGAAGGAATAGCGGAGAGCTCCTACAATGAGCAGTTCTTC. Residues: CSVEGIAESSYNEQFF.

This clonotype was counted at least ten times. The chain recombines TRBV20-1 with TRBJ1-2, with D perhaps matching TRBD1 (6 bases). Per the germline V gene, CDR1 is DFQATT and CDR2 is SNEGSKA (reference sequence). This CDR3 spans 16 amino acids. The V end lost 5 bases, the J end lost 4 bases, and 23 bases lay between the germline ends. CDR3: CSAPEPNRTVSYGYTF. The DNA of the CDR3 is TGCAGTGCTCCTGAGCCAAACCGGACAGTATCCTATGGCTACACCTTC.

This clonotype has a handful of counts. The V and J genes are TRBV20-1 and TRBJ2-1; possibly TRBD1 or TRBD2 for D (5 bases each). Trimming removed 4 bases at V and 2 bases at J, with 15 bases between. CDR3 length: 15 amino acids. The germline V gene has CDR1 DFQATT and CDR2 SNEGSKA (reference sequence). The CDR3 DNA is TGCAGTGCTAAGCTCAGGGTGGGGGCCTACAATGAGCAGTTCTTC. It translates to CSAKLRVGAYNEQFF.

CDR3 amino acids: CASSYRGQMGNTIYF. CDR3 bases: TGTGCCAGCAGTTACCGTGGACAGATGGGAAACACCATATATTTT. The rearrangement links TRBV6-5 to TRBJ1-3; possible D gene TRBD1, 6 bases. V was cut by 2 bases and J by 4 bases, with 12 bases left in between. The germline CDR1 and CDR2 sequences are MNHEY and SVGAGI. The CDR3 has 15 residues.

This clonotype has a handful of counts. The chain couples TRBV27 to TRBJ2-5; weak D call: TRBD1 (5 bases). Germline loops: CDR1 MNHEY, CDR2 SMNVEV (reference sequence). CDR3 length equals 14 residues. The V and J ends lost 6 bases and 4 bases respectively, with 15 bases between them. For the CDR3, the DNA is TGTGCCAGCAGAACTCTAGGACACCCAGAGACCCAGTACTTC. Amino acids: CASRTLGHPETQYF.

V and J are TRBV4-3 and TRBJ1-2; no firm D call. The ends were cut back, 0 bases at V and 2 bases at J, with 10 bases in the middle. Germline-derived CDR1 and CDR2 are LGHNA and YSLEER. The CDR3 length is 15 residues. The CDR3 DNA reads TGCGCCAGCAGCCAAGATATCGCGGGAAACTATGGCTACACCTTC. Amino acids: CASSQDIAGNYGYTF.

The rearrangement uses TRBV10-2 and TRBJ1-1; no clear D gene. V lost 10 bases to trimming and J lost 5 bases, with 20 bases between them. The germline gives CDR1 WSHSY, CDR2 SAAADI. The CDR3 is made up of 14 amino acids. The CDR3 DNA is TGCGCCACCCTTTTACCAGAGGAAGGAACTGAAGCTTTCTTT. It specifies CATLLPEEGTEAFF.

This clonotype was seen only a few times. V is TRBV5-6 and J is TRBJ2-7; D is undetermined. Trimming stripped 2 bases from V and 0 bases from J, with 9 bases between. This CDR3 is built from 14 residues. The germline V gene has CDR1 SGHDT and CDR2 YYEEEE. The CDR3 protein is CASSLRPNSYEQYF. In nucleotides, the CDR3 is TGTGCCAGCAGCTTACGGCCCAACTCCTACGAGCAGTACTTC.

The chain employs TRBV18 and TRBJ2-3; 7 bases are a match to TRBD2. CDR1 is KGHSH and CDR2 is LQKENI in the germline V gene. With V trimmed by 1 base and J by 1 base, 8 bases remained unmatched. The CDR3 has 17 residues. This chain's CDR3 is CASSPQKRDFGTDTQYF. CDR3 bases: TGTGCCAGCTCACCACAAAAGCGGGATTTTGGCACAGATACGCAGTATTTT.

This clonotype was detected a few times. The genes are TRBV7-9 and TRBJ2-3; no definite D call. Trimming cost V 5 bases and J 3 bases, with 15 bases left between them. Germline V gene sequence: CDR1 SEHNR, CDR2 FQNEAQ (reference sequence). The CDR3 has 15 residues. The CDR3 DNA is TGTGCCAGCAGCCCGGATTTACGCGGTACAGATACGCAGTATTTT. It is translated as CASSPDLRGTDTQYF.

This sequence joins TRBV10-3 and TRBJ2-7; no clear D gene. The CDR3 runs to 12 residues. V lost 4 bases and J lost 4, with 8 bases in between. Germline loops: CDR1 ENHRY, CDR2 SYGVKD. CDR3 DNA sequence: TGTGCCATCAGTGGGAAAGGGTACGAGCAGTACTTC. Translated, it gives CAISGKGYEQYF.

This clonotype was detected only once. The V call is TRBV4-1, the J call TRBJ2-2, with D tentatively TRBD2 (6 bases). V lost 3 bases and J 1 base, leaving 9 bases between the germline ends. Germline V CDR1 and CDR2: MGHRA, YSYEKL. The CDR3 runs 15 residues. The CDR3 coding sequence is TGCGCCAGCAGCCATGTAGCGGTGAACACCGGGGAGCTGTTTTTT. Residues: CASSHVAVNTGELFF.